The 21 T cell receptor beta chains presented below share a single source sample, sequenced in a study of radiotherapy plus CTLA-4 blockade in lung cancer. The table came from immunoSEQ multiplex PCR; TCRdb's copy has only in-frame clones and leaves some out. This table holds roughly 98,000 clones, about 83% found once. Sequences were derived from peripheral blood, sampled from a patient treated with radiotherapy plus ipilimumab. These receptors were taken from a human donor with non-small cell lung cancer that progressed on radiotherapy plus ipilimumab.

The chain recombines TRBV4-1 with TRBJ2-2, with 8 bases fitting TRBD1. CDR3 length: 16 amino acids. Trimming at V came to 6 bases and at J to 6 bases, leaving 12 bases not matched to a gene. The germline CDR1 and CDR2 sequences are MGHRA and YSYEKL. DNA for the CDR3: TGCGCCAGCAGGGCCTTCGACAGGGGAAGGGCCGGGGAGCTGTTTTTT. This translates into CASRAFDRGRAGELFF.

As to this clone: Other DNA sequences in this sample translate to the same CDR3. This chain uses TRBV5-4 with TRBJ2-1; D is ambiguous. The V gene's germline CDR1 is SGHNT and CDR2 YYREEE (reference sequence). V lost 2 bases and J 7 bases, leaving 7 bases between the germline ends. CDR3 size: 12 residues. This chain's CDR3 is CASSLGGNEQFF. The CDR3 DNA reads TGTGCCAGCAGCTTAGGCGGTAATGAGCAGTTCTTC.

V usage is TRBV5-4 and J usage is TRBJ2-3, with a possible D match to TRBD2 (5 bases). Germline lookup yields CDR1 SGHNT and CDR2 YYREEE (reference sequence). The CDR3 is 16 residues long. The V gene lost 4 bases and the J gene lost 2 bases, with 17 bases spanning the gap. CDR3 region: CASSGTRSLITDTQYF. The CDR3 DNA reads as TGTGCCAGCAGCGGAACTAGGTCTCTCATCACAGATACGCAGTATTTT.

The chain combines TRBV7-9 with TRBJ2-5, with a weak D call TRBD1 (6 bases). The germline V gene has CDR1 SEHNR and CDR2 FQNEAQ (reference sequence). The CDR3 has 12 residues. The V end was cut by 6 bases, the J end by 3 bases, with 8 bases between. The CDR3 DNA sequence: TGTGCCAGCAGAGAGGGGGAAGAGACCCAGTACTTC. Its protein product is CASREGEETQYF. The variable domain in full, completed from reference TRBV7-9 and TRBJ2-5, reads DTGVSQNPRHKITKRGQNVTFRCDPISEHNRLYWYRQTLGQGPEFLTYFQNEAQLEKSRLLSDRFSAERPKGSFSTLEIQRTEQGDSAMYLCASREGEETQYFGPGTRLLVL.

The rearrangement uses TRBV9 and TRBJ2-1; 8 positions match TRBD2. V lost 3 bases to trimming and J lost 5 bases; unmatched junction nucleotides: 13. This CDR3 region has 17 residues. Germline values: CDR1 SGDLS, CDR2 YYNGEE. The DNA of the CDR3 is TGTGCCAGCAGCGCCCACCCCCTAGCGGGTCAAAACAATGAGCAGTTCTTC. Protein product: CASSAHPLAGQNNEQFF.

The V and J genes are TRBV10-3 and TRBJ1-2; 10 nucleotides match TRBD1. CDR3 length equals 14 residues. The V and J ends lost 8 bases and 8 bases, in that order; junction bases with no gene match: 11. Germline V lookup: CDR1 ENHRY, CDR2 SYGVKD. DNA of the CDR3: TGTGCCATCTCGGCCGGGACAGGGGCGGTCGGCTACACCTTC. It codes for CAISAGTGAVGYTF.

The V gene is TRBV5-5, the J gene TRBJ1-2, with 10 bases lining up with TRBD1. Germline V gives CDR1 SGHKS, CDR2 YYEKEE (reference sequence). Trimming took 4 bases from V and 6 from J; bases not matched to a gene: 6. This CDR3 region has 14 residues. The CDR3 here is CASSGTGTGDGYTF. As DNA, the CDR3 is TGTGCCAGCAGCGGGACCGGGACAGGGGATGGCTACACCTTC.

The rearrangement uses TRBV19 and TRBJ1-2; 7 bases align to TRBD1. The J segment lost 5 bases and the V segment lost 3 bases, leaving 9 bases of the junction unmatched. The CDR3 is made up of 15 amino acids. Germline CDR1 reads LNHDA; CDR2 reads SQIVND (reference sequence). The CDR3 sequence is CASSITRQGRYGYTF. CDR3 sequence (DNA): TGTGCCAGTAGTATCACAAGACAGGGCCGATATGGCTACACCTTC.

The gene calls are TRBV4-1 and TRBJ1-2, with 8 bases matching TRBD1. This CDR3 has 16 amino acids. Germline V CDR1 and CDR2: MGHRA, YSYEKL. The V segment lost 1 base and the J segment 2 bases; nucleotides outside the gene matches: 6. The CDR3 reads CASSQGTGTTNYGYTF. The DNA of the CDR3 is TGCGCCAGCAGCCAAGGGACAGGGACGACCAACTATGGCTACACCTTC.

The chain combines TRBV27 with TRBJ2-1; a possible D gene is TRBD1 (6 bases). The CDR3 is made up of 13 amino acids. V was shortened by 4 bases and J by 9 bases, with 13 bases between the two germline ends. Germline V CDR1 and CDR2: MNHEY, SMNVEV (reference sequence). The CDR3 coding sequence is TGTGCCAGCAGTTCACAGGGAGTCGGTGAGCAGTTCTTC. This sequence encodes CASSSQGVGEQFF.

CDR3: CASSLTRGQAYGYTF. CDR3 in DNA: TGTGCCAGCAGCTTAACACGGGGGCAAGCCTATGGCTACACCTTC. This chain uses TRBV7-2 with TRBJ1-2, with D maybe TRBD1 (6 bases). The V end was cut by 2 bases, the J end by 4 bases, with 14 bases between. Germline V CDR1 and CDR2: SGHTA, FQGNSA. This CDR3 is built from 15 residues.

This clone was seen only a few times. The chain is built from TRBV18 and TRBJ1-6; no reliable D call. Germline V CDR1 and CDR2: KGHSH, LQKENI. CDR3 length: 15 amino acids. Trimming shortened V by 3 bases and J by 3 bases, and 9 bases separated the two germline ends. The CDR3 loop reads CASSPIGDYNSPLHF. In DNA, the CDR3 is TGTGCCAGCTCACCCATCGGGGACTATAATTCACCCCTCCACTTT.

This clone came up once. A read error may produce the germline difference seen at one junction end. The chain carries TRBV14 and TRBJ1-3; D is ambiguous. Germline V lookup: CDR1 SGHDN, CDR2 FVKESK. The CDR3 extends over 15 amino acids. For the CDR3, the DNA is TGTGCCAGCAGTCAAGGTGTCTTCTCTGGAAACACCATATATTTT. Protein: CASSQGVFSGNTIYF.

The chain combines TRBV5-8 with TRBJ1-2, with TRBD1 identical over 9 bases. Looked up from germline, CDR1 is SGHTS and CDR2 is YDEGEE. With V trimmed by 2 bases and J by 7 bases, 12 bases remained unmatched. This CDR3 is 16 amino acids long. CDR3: CASSFPQGAGLSGYTF. The CDR3 DNA sequence: TGTGCCAGCAGCTTCCCACAGGGGGCGGGCCTTAGTGGCTACACCTTC.

The chain uses TRBV19 and TRBJ2-2; 7 bases align to TRBD2. This CDR3 spans 14 amino acids. With 6 bases clipped from V and 4 bases from J, the junction kept 5 bases outside the gene matches. Germline V gene sequence: CDR1 LNHDA, CDR2 SQIVND (reference sequence). This chain's CDR3 is CASRETSFTGELFF. The CDR3 DNA reads as TGTGCCAGTAGAGAGACTAGCTTCACCGGGGAGCTGTTTTTT.

The chain has TRBV7-2 and TRBJ2-1, with D perhaps TRBD1 or TRBD2 (5 bases each). Germline-derived CDR1 and CDR2 are SGHTA and FQGNSA. The CDR3 is made up of 15 amino acids. The V gene lost 1 base and the J gene lost 6 bases, with 13 bases spanning the gap. The CDR3 loop is CASSLVAGTGNEQFF. In DNA form, the CDR3 reads TGTGCCAGCAGCTTAGTGGCAGGGACGGGCAATGAGCAGTTCTTC.

This rearrangement joins TRBV7-9 to TRBJ2-1, with 7 bases aligning to TRBD2. CDR1 and CDR2 (germline): SEHNR, FQNEAQ (reference sequence). Trimming cost V 11 bases and J 1 base; bases outside gene matches: 5. CDR3 size: 13 residues. The DNA for the CDR3 is TGTGCCCTGGGGGGGATTTCCTACAATGAGCAGTTCTTC. Its protein is CALGGISYNEQFF.

The chain couples TRBV5-1 to TRBJ1-2, with D hard to call. The CDR3 length is 14 residues. The germline gives CDR1 SGHRS, CDR2 YFSETQ. V was pared by 1 base and J by 2 bases, with 9 bases between. The CDR3 DNA is TGCGCCAGCAGCTTGTACGGAGACAACTATGGCTACACCTTC. This translates into CASSLYGDNYGYTF.

CDR3 bases: TGTGCCAGCAGCCTTAGCGGGCGTTACAATGAGCAGTTCTTC. It is translated as CASSLSGRYNEQFF. This chain links TRBV14 with TRBJ2-1; 7 bases map to TRBD2. V was clipped by 4 bases and J by 4 bases; unmatched bases: 4. Per the germline V gene, CDR1 is SGHDN and CDR2 is FVKESK. This CDR3 is built from 14 residues.

This clone was recorded only once. The rearrangement links TRBV5-1 to TRBJ2-5; 8 nucleotides align to TRBD1. The trim removed 0 bases at V and 5 bases at J, leaving 6 bases unmatched. CDR1 is SGHRS, CDR2 YFSETQ, per germline. The CDR3 totals 15 residues. The CDR3 protein is CASSLAPGQAETQYF. Here the CDR3 DNA reads TGCGCCAGCAGCTTGGCCCCGGGACAGGCCGAGACCCAGTACTTC.

This sequence joins TRBV28 and TRBJ2-1; 10 bases match TRBD2. This CDR3 spans 15 amino acids. V was clipped by 6 bases and J by 4 bases; unmatched bases: 6. The germline V gene encodes CDR1 MDHEN and CDR2 SYDVKM. CDR3 in amino acids: CASSPGTSVYNEQFF. CDR3 in DNA: TGTGCCAGCAGCCCCGGGACTAGCGTGTACAATGAGCAGTTCTTC.